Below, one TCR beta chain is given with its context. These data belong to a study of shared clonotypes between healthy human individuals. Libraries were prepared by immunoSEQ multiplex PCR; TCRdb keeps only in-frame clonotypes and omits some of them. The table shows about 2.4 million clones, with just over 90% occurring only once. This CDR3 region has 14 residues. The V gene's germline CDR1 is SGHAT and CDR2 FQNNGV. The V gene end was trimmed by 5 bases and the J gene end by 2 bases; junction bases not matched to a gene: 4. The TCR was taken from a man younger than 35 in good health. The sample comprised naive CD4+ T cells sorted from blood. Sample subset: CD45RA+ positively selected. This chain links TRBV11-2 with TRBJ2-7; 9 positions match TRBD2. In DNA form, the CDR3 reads TGTGCCAGCAGCACAGGACTAGCGCCCTACGAGCAGTACTTC. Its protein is CASSTGLAPYEQYF.